Each of the 14 T cell receptor beta chains below was sequenced from the same sample in a study of control samples from healthy donors and cancer patients (dated by TCRdb to the early 2020s). Receptor libraries were prepared by the immunoSEQ multiplex PCR assay. The table comes from immuneACCESS by way of TCRdb, which keeps in-frame sequences with V and J called. Part of the clones is missing from these tables; in studies checked, under half for an unresolved V gene and the rest for unknown reasons. Within this sample are some 130,000 clones, with around 90% of them counted one time only. Roughly 10% of the sample is taken by the ten largest. Sequenced sample: blood. Receptor source: a man aged 25-45 years in good health.

This clone appeared a few times. The V call is TRBV2, the J call TRBJ2-2; TRBD1 aligns across 9 bases. The CDR3 is 15 residues long. V was pared by 10 bases and J by 7 bases, with 13 bases of the junction left unmatched. Germline CDR1 and CDR2: SNHLY and FYNNEI. The CDR3 is CATTVGTGTYGELFF. For the CDR3, the DNA is TGTGCCACCACCGTGGGGACAGGGACGTACGGGGAGCTGTTTTTT. The whole variable domain, filled in from reference TRBV2 and TRBJ2-2, reads EPEVTQTPSHQVTQMGQEVILRCVPISNHLYFYWYRQILGQKVEFLVSFYNNEISEKSEIFDDQFSVERPDGSNFTLKIRSTKLEDSAMYFCATTVGTGTYGELFFGEGSRLTVL.

The chain joins TRBV7-2 to TRBJ1-4; possible D gene TRBD1, 5 bases. The V end was cut by 4 bases, the J end by 10 bases, with 22 bases between. Germline V gives CDR1 SGHTA, CDR2 FQGNSA. The CDR3 runs to 16 residues. CDR3 residues: CASSSTTSGGVRKLFF. The CDR3 DNA follows: TGTGCCAGCAGCTCAACCACCTCGGGGGGTGTGAGAAAACTGTTTTTT.

This clone showed up just a few times. V is TRBV29-1 and J is TRBJ1-1, with D hard to call. The CDR3 is 11 amino acids. Germline CDR1 SQVTM, CDR2 ANQGSEA. Trimming removed 8 bases from V and 1 base from J, with 8 bases in between. DNA of the CDR3: TGCAGCTACTACAGGAACACTGAAGCTTTCTTT. This translates into CSYYRNTEAFF.

This clone was seen just once. The V and J genes are TRBV12-3 or TRBV12-4 and TRBJ2-1; D not certain. V dropped 0 bases and J dropped 9 bases, with 3 bases sitting between them. CDR3 size: 11 residues. The CDR3 is CASSLASEQFF. DNA of the CDR3: TGTGCCAGCAGTTTAGCGAGTGAGCAGTTCTTC.

There are a few counts of this clone. V usage is TRBV7-2 and J usage is TRBJ2-1; no definite D call. This CDR3 has 15 residues. V dropped 0 bases and J dropped 1 base, with 7 bases sitting between them. CDR1 and CDR2 from the germline V gene are SGHTA and FQGNSA. Written as DNA, the CDR3 is TGTGCCAGCAGCTTAGCGGTCGGGTCCTACAATGAGCAGTTCTTC. Translated: CASSLAVGSYNEQFF.

This chain connects TRBV21-1 to TRBJ2-1; the table's D call, TRBD2, has no DNA check behind it. TRBV21-1 is shown as a pseudogene. The CDR3 runs 20 residues. The CDR3 nucleotides are TGTGCCAGCAGCAAAAGAAAATGTATCGGGACTAGCGGGAGGGCCTCTGAGCAGTTCTTC. Its protein is CASSKRKCIGTSGRASEQFF.

The chain employs TRBV6-5 and TRBJ1-2; D not certain. V was cut by 6 bases and J by 0 bases, with 8 bases left in between. There are 13 residues in the CDR3. Looked up from germline, CDR1 is MNHEY and CDR2 is SVGAGI. CDR3 protein: CASSTESNYGYTF. CDR3 coding DNA: TGTGCCAGCAGCACAGAATCTAACTATGGCTACACCTTC.

This chain joins TRBV6-2 or TRBV6-3 and TRBJ2-5; TRBD1 aligns across 11 bases. V trimming: 6 bases; J trimming: 4 bases; junction bases outside the gene matches: 4. The V gene's germline CDR1 is MNHEY and CDR2 SVGEGT. The CDR3 extends over 14 amino acids. DNA of the CDR3: TGTGCCAGCAGCTCCGGGACAGGGGGAGAGACCCAGTACTTC. Protein: CASSSGTGGETQYF.

The chain uses TRBV3-1 (or the pseudogene TRBV3-2) and TRBJ1-6; the D gene is possibly TRBD1 (6 bases). The CDR3 runs to 12 residues. The V gene's germline CDR1 is LGHDT and CDR2 YNNKEL (reference sequence). V lost 3 bases and J lost 15, with 12 bases in between. Written as DNA, the CDR3 is TGTGCCAGCAGCCAGAAAGGGGGGTACCTCCACTTT. It yields the protein CASSQKGGYLHF.

The J gene is TRBJ1-5, the V gene TRBV28, with 9 nucleotides matching TRBD1. CDR3 length equals 16 residues. CDR1 and CDR2 from the germline V gene are MDHEN and SYDVKM. Germline trimming cut 7 bases from V and 5 bases from J; bases unmatched to any gene: 12. CDR3 in amino acids: CASISPPGQGDQPQHF. The CDR3 coding sequence is TGTGCCAGCATTTCCCCTCCGGGACAGGGAGATCAGCCCCAGCATTTT.

The rearrangement links TRBV7-9 to TRBJ2-7; TRBD2 is a possible D gene (6 bases). CDR3 size: 15 residues. Trimming left V 3 bases short and J 2 bases short, with 14 bases between. Per the germline V gene, CDR1 is SEHNR and CDR2 is FQNEAQ (reference sequence). CDR3 nucleotide sequence: TGTGCCAGCAGCTTGGCACGCGGGACCCCCTACGAGCAGTACTTC. It yields the protein CASSLARGTPYEQYF.

The J gene is TRBJ2-1, the V gene TRBV12-5; possibly TRBD2 for D (5 bases). This CDR3 spans 16 amino acids. CDR1 LGHNT and CDR2 FRNRAP come from the germline V gene. The V and J ends lost 2 bases and 0 bases respectively, with 11 bases between them. The DNA of the CDR3 is TGTGCTAGTGGTTTGCGACTTGGGAGCTCCTACAATGAGCAGTTCTTC. As protein: CASGLRLGSSYNEQFF.

This clone was counted a single time. The chain has TRBV6-5 and TRBJ1-2; tentatively, D is TRBD1 (5 bases). V shed 6 bases and J shed 1 base, with 12 bases lying between them. CDR1 MNHEY and CDR2 SVGAGI come from the germline V gene. There are 14 residues in the CDR3. The CDR3 loop is CASRRDSLNYGYTF. The DNA of the CDR3 is TGTGCCAGCAGAAGGGACTCACTTAACTATGGCTACACCTTC.

This clone appeared once. The CDR3 DNA sequence: TGTGCCAGCAGTTTTCTAGACTATGGCTACACCTTC. As protein: CASSFLDYGYTF. The chain is built from TRBV2 and TRBJ1-2; D is undetermined. V was pared by 5 bases and J by 3 bases, with 7 bases between. The CDR3 loop spans 12 amino acids. CDR1 and CDR2 (germline): SNHLY, FYNNEI.